Here is one T cell receptor (beta chain) with its context. No antigen is known for it. These data come from a study of metastatic and nonmetastatic thyroid tumors. Study overall: Malignant and benign thyroid patients had repertoires compared in peripheral blood and tumor or nodule tissue. Points from the study as a whole: Reportedly, malignant thyroid tumors had significantly higher TCR beta diversity than benign nodules, in blood and tumor.

Patients underwent thyroid surgery, and none had received any treatment before it. The CDR3 totals 16 residues. The J segment lost 3 bases and the V segment lost 2 bases, leaving 3 bases of the junction unmatched. Germline CDR1 MNHNS, CDR2 SASEGT. Per the original data handling: Between-group CDR3 differences, defined by clinicopathological status, yielded a distant-metastasis classifier for papillary thyroid cancer. MiXCR re-clonotyped the PCR reads for TCRdb. The V and J calls were not made by the authors but by TCRdb's processing. The sample includes roughly 10,000 clones, roughly 21% seen only once; the top ten take roughly a sixth.

The chain recombines TRBV6-1 with TRBJ2-1; 11 nucleotides line up with TRBD2. The receptor comes from a female donor with papillary thyroid cancer or a benign thyroid nodule (not recorded which). Some clones in this sample may be carry-over from other donors' samples. Sequencing was performed on adjacent normal tissue. CDR3: CASSEMTSGNYNEQFF. CDR3 coding DNA: TGTGCCAGCAGTGAAATGACTAGCGGGAACTACAATGAGCAGTTCTTC.